The 23 T cell receptor beta chains below come from one sample, sequenced in a study of spatial heterogeneity in lung cancer. TCRdb independently ran MiXCR on the 5' RACE reads; one entry per CDR3 protein. The sample includes approximately 44,000 distinct CDR3 sequences, roughly 13% of them seen just once. Time point described: sample taken at primary tumor resection. The sample consisted of PBMCs, taken at surgery. The receptors originated from a male donor with early-stage non-small cell lung cancer.

This clonotype has more than one count but fewer than ten. The chain is built from TRBV20-1 and TRBJ1-2; D might be TRBD1 (6 bases). This CDR3 is 12 amino acids long. The germline V gene encodes CDR1 DFQATT and CDR2 SNEGSKA (reference sequence). The CDR3 DNA follows: TGCAGCACGATGCAGGGGAACTATGGCTACACCTTC. Its translation is CSTMQGNYGYTF.

The chain has TRBV7-8 and TRBJ2-5; 10 nucleotides align to TRBD2. Unmatched junction bases numbered 7, after V lost 5 bases and J lost 1 base. Germline values: CDR1 SGHVS, CDR2 FQNEAQ. The CDR3 is 16 residues long. The CDR3 DNA reads as TGTGCCAGCAGCACCTTTCCTAGCGGGGGCCAAGAGACCCAGTACTTC. It encodes CASSTFPSGGQETQYF. The full variable domain, in which reference TRBV7-8 and TRBJ2-5 provide the parts outside the CDR3, is GAGVSQSPRYKVAKRGQDVALRCDPISGHVSLFWYQQALGQGPEFLTYFQNEAQLDKSGLPSDRFFAERPEGSVSTLKIQRTQQEDSAVYLCASSTFPSGGQETQYFGPGTRLLVL.

This clonotype has more than one count but fewer than ten. V usage is TRBV4-1 and J usage is TRBJ2-7; D possibly corresponds to TRBD2 (6 bases). This CDR3 spans 15 amino acids. CDR1 and CDR2 from the germline V gene are MGHRA and YSYEKL. The V end lost 1 base, the J end lost 2 bases, and 12 bases lay between the germline ends. The CDR3, as DNA: TGCGCCAGCAGCCAAGTAGGCGCGGGGACCTACGAGCAGTACTTC. Amino acid sequence: CASSQVGAGTYEQYF.

V is TRBV2 and J is TRBJ1-5, with TRBD1 identical over 8 bases. Trimming removed 7 bases from V and 2 bases from J; junction bases left unmatched: 10. Germline-derived CDR1 and CDR2 are SNHLY and FYNNEI. The CDR3 extends over 16 amino acids. The CDR3 coding sequence is TGTGCCAGCACCAACGGACAGGGAGGGGGCAATCAGCCCCAGCATTTT. Its protein product is CASTNGQGGGNQPQHF.

There are many counts of this clonotype. CDR3 amino acids: CASSYSGIFREKLFF. The CDR3 nucleotides are TGTGCCAGCAGTTACTCCGGGATTTTTAGAGAAAAACTGTTTTTT. The rearrangement links TRBV6-2 or TRBV6-3 to TRBJ1-4, with D uncertain. The CDR3 has 15 amino acids. CDR1 and CDR2 from the germline V gene are MNHEY and SVGEGT. Trimming left V 0 bases short and J 8 bases short, with 13 bases between.

The chain links TRBV5-1 to TRBJ2-5, with D uncertain. The CDR3 length is 11 residues. The germline V gene has CDR1 SGHRS and CDR2 YFSETQ. V lost 5 bases and J 1 base, leaving 3 bases between the germline ends. The CDR3, as DNA: TGCGCCAGCAGGCTCCAAGAGACCCAGTACTTC. Translated, it gives CASRLQETQYF.

This clonotype came up many times. The chain employs TRBV2 and TRBJ2-3, with 8 bases matching TRBD2. With V trimmed by 4 bases and J by 4 bases, 4 bases remained unmatched. Germline assignment: CDR1 SNHLY and CDR2 FYNNEI. The CDR3 consists of 14 residues. DNA of the CDR3: TGTGCCAGCAGTGCGGGAGGGGGGCCAGATACGCAGTATTTT. Translating gives CASSAGGGPDTQYF. The full variable domain, in which reference TRBV2 and TRBJ2-3 provide the parts outside the CDR3, is EPEVTQTPSHQVTQMGQEVILRCVPISNHLYFYWYRQILGQKVEFLVSFYNNEISEKSEIFDDQFSVERPDGSNFTLKIRSTKLEDSAMYFCASSAGGGPDTQYFGPGTRLTVL.

Written as DNA, the CDR3 is TGCAGTGCTAGAGATTTTCGGCTCACCTATAATTCACCCCTCCACTTT. Amino acids: CSARDFRLTYNSPLHF. This chain connects TRBV20-1 to TRBJ1-6; D unresolved. Germline lookup yields CDR1 DFQATT and CDR2 SNEGSKA (reference sequence). V lost 0 bases to trimming and J lost 2 bases, with 11 bases between them. The length of the CDR3 is 16 residues.

This clonotype was seen a few times. V usage is TRBV12-3 or TRBV12-4 and J usage is TRBJ2-1, with TRBD2 identical over 8 bases. The CDR3 length is 15 residues. V lost 4 bases to trimming and J lost 8 bases; unmatched junction nucleotides: 10. The CDR3 sequence is CASSSGSGRTHEQFF. The CDR3 DNA follows: TGTGCCAGCAGTTCGGGAAGCGGGAGAACCCATGAGCAGTTCTTC.

This clonotype was seen a few times. This chain links TRBV5-1 with TRBJ1-2, with D perhaps matching TRBD1 (6 bases). Germline V gene sequence: CDR1 SGHRS, CDR2 YFSETQ. V lost 4 bases, J lost 7 bases, and 20 bases lay in between. This CDR3 is built from 15 residues. In DNA, the CDR3 is TGCGCCAGCAGCCGGAGCCGGGACGGGGGCTTTGGCTACACCTTC. Residues: CASSRSRDGGFGYTF. Full variable domain (remainder filled in from reference TRBV5-1 and TRBJ1-2): KAGVTQTPRYLIKTRGQQVTLSCSPISGHRSVSWYQQTPGQGLQFLFEYFSETQRNKGNFPGRFSGRQFSNSRSEMNVSTLELGDSALYLCASSRSRDGGFGYTFGSGTRLTVV.

This clonotype was recorded at least ten times. The genes are TRBV5-1 and TRBJ2-3; 8 nucleotides align to TRBD1. V was pared by 4 bases and J by 2 bases, with 6 bases of the junction left unmatched. The CDR3 runs to 15 residues. The V gene's germline CDR1 is SGHRS and CDR2 YFSETQ. In nucleotides, the CDR3 is TGCGCCAGCAGCGAGGACAGGGCCCACACAGATACGCAGTATTTT. The encoded protein is CASSEDRAHTDTQYF.

V is TRBV29-1 and J is TRBJ1-2, with 7 bases lining up with TRBD1. This CDR3 region has 18 residues. Per germline, CDR1 SQVTM and CDR2 ANQGSEA. Trimming cost V 5 bases and J 2 bases; bases outside gene matches: 20. CDR3 sequence reads: CSVIGGTRPGQANYGYTF. CDR3 bases: TGCAGCGTTATTGGAGGGACACGACCCGGACAGGCGAACTATGGCTACACCTTC.

This clonotype appeared many times. The chain has TRBV7-9 and TRBJ2-7, with TRBD1 matching 9 bases. V lost 2 bases, J lost 5 bases, and 4 bases stayed unmatched. The V gene's germline CDR1 is SEHNR and CDR2 FQNEAQ (reference sequence). This CDR3 contains 14 residues. This chain's CDR3 is CASSLNRQGDEQYF. The CDR3 bases are TGTGCCAGCAGCTTAAATCGACAGGGGGACGAGCAGTACTTC.

The V gene is TRBV20-1, the J gene TRBJ2-3; D is ambiguous. V was cut by 1 base and J by 4 bases, with 6 bases left in between. In germline, CDR1 is DFQATT, CDR2 SNEGSKA (reference sequence). The CDR3 covers 12 residues. The CDR3 DNA follows: TGCAGTGCTAGAGCCTCTTCAGATACGCAGTATTTT. It specifies CSARASSDTQYF.

By sample share, this clonotype is medium-sized. This sequence joins TRBV29-1 and TRBJ2-4, with 7 bases matching TRBD2. Germline assignment: CDR1 SQVTM and CDR2 ANQGSEA. Trimming took 5 bases from V and 3 from J; bases not matched to a gene: 7. This CDR3 is built from 14 residues. The CDR3 nucleotides read TGCAGCGTTCAGACTAGCCGGGGCAAAAACATTCAGTACTTC. Residues: CSVQTSRGKNIQYF.

In its sample, this clonotype was seen a few times. This chain joins TRBV9 and TRBJ1-6; 7 nucleotides agree with TRBD1. The CDR3 covers 13 residues. The V and J ends lost 3 bases and 15 bases, in that order; junction bases with no gene match: 9. Germline loops: CDR1 SGDLS, CDR2 YYNGEE. The CDR3 here is CASSGGQEEGLHF. Written as DNA, the CDR3 is TGTGCCAGCAGCGGTGGACAGGAAGAAGGCCTCCACTTT.

This clonotype has at least ten counts. The chain carries TRBV7-2 and TRBJ1-5, with D unclear. In germline, CDR1 is SGHTA, CDR2 FQGNSA. Trimming took 0 bases from V and 5 from J, leaving 5 bases between them. This CDR3 region has 13 residues. CDR3 sequence: CASSLAPDQPQHF. CDR3 nucleotides: TGTGCCAGCAGCTTAGCGCCTGATCAGCCCCAGCATTTT.

The chain joins TRBV29-1 to TRBJ2-1; 9 nucleotides match TRBD1. The CDR3 has 14 amino acids. V was pared by 6 bases and J by 8 bases, with 11 bases of the junction left unmatched. Germline CDR1 SQVTM, CDR2 ANQGSEA. In nucleotides, the CDR3 is TGCAGCGTGCAACCCCGGGACAGGGTAGATGAGCAGTTCTTC. Translated, it gives CSVQPRDRVDEQFF.

This clonotype was counted ten times or more. V is TRBV20-1 and J is TRBJ2-1, with 14 bases aligning to TRBD2. There are 15 residues in the CDR3. The V gene end was trimmed by 8 bases and the J gene end by 2 bases; junction bases not matched to a gene: 5. CDR1 DFQATT and CDR2 SNEGSKA come from the germline V gene (reference sequence). CDR3 DNA: TGCAGTAGGACTAGCGGGGGGTCACCCTACAATGAGCAGTTCTTC. Its protein product is CSRTSGGSPYNEQFF.

V usage is TRBV20-1 and J usage is TRBJ2-1, with 8 bases matching TRBD2. Unmatched junction bases numbered 5, after V lost 0 bases and J lost 4 bases. CDR1 is DFQATT, CDR2 SNEGSKA, per germline (reference sequence). This CDR3 spans 15 amino acids. CDR3 protein: CSAREITSGYNEQFF. The CDR3 DNA follows: TGCAGTGCTAGAGAGATTACTAGCGGATACAATGAGCAGTTCTTC.

This clonotype was counted between two and nine times. The chain links TRBV29-1 to TRBJ1-1; D unclear. The germline V and J ends were trimmed by 5 bases and 0 bases, with 16 bases remaining between them. There are 15 residues in the CDR3. Looked up from germline, CDR1 is SQVTM and CDR2 is ANQGSEA. CDR3 sequence (DNA): TGCAGCGTTATACTGTTCGGTGGGATGAACACTGAAGCTTTCTTT. It translates to CSVILFGGMNTEAFF.

The table lists this clonotype with a few counts. The gene calls are TRBV5-5 and TRBJ1-2; 11 bases fit TRBD1. The germline gives CDR1 SGHKS, CDR2 YYEKEE (reference sequence). The V segment lost 0 bases and the J segment 8 bases; nucleotides outside the gene matches: 6. This CDR3 is 15 amino acids long. This CDR3 is CASSLDSGTGGGYTF. As DNA, the CDR3 is TGTGCCAGCAGCTTGGACTCCGGGACAGGGGGAGGCTACACCTTC.

The chain is built from TRBV7-6 and TRBJ1-1; no clear D gene. The V gene lost 1 base and the J gene lost 2 bases, with 8 bases spanning the gap. This CDR3 comprises 14 residues. CDR1 and CDR2 from the germline V gene are SGHVS and FNYEAQ. The CDR3 DNA is TGTGCCAGCAGCTTAGAATCCGATAACACTGAAGCTTTCTTT. Translating gives CASSLESDNTEAFF. Filled out from reference TRBV7-6 and TRBJ1-1, the complete variable domain reads GAGVSQSPRYKVTKRGQDVALRCDPISGHVSLYWYRQALGQGPEFLTYFNYEAQQDKSGLPNDRFSAERPEGSISTLTIQRTEQRDSAMYRCASSLESDNTEAFFGQGTRLTVV.